Each of the 32 T cell receptor beta chains below was sequenced from the same sample in a study of memory CD4+ T cells and cytomegalovirus serostatus. Single viable CD3+CD4+CD8-CD45RO+ cells were sorted as the memory CD4+ T cells. Method: immunoSEQ multiplex PCR; TCRdb's copy keeps in-frame clones and lacks some. This sample has 46,000 or so clones; around 80% occur once, and the top ten carry approximately 0.97%. Sequencing was carried out using memory CD4+ T cells from blood. The receptors here all came from an adult in good health and CMV-seronegative.

The chain's CDR3 is CATSRGRQVFNSPLHF. Here the CDR3 DNA reads TGTGCCACCAGCAGAGGTAGACAGGTCTTTAATTCACCCCTCCACTTT. J is TRBJ1-6 and V is TRBV15; TRBD1 might be the D (6 bases). Germline CDR1 and CDR2: LNHNV and YYDKDF (reference sequence). Trimming cost V 1 base and J 6 bases, with 13 bases left between them. The CDR3 totals 16 residues.

The chain has TRBV5-4 and TRBJ2-5, with 10 bases matching TRBD2. Per germline, CDR1 SGHNT and CDR2 YYREEE (reference sequence). Trimming took 1 base from V and 4 from J; bases not matched to a gene: 7. The CDR3 contains 16 residues. The CDR3 protein is CASSLLAGGPGETQYF. In DNA form, the CDR3 reads TGTGCCAGCAGCTTGTTAGCGGGGGGCCCGGGAGAGACCCAGTACTTC. Full variable domain (missing parts from reference TRBV5-4 and TRBJ2-5): ETGVTQSPTHLIKTRGQQVTLRCSSQSGHNTVSWYQQALGQGPQFIFQYYREEENGRGNFPPRFSGLQFPNYSSELNVNALELDDSALYLCASSLLAGGPGETQYFGPGTRLLVL.

The chain carries TRBV13 and TRBJ2-7; D is possibly TRBD1 (5 bases). Germline loops: CDR1 PRHDT, CDR2 FYEKMQ (reference sequence). Trimming took 3 bases from V and 4 from J, leaving 10 bases between them. This CDR3 spans 13 amino acids. The CDR3 DNA follows: TGTGCCAGCAGCTTCAGCAGGGAATACGAGCAGTACTTC. Its translation is CASSFSREYEQYF. Complete variable domain (other parts from reference TRBV13 and TRBJ2-7): AAGVIQSPRHLIKEKRETATLKCYPIPRHDTVYWYQQGPGQDPQFLISFYEKMQSDKGSIPDRFSAQQFSDYHSELNMSSLELGDSALYFCASSFSREYEQYFGPGTRLTVT.

This clone appeared a few times. This chain links TRBV27 with TRBJ1-1; tentatively, D is TRBD1 (5 bases). Trimming stripped 5 bases from V and 1 base from J, with 20 bases between. There are 17 residues in the CDR3. The germline gives CDR1 MNHEY, CDR2 SMNVEV (reference sequence). In DNA, the CDR3 is TGTGCCAGCAGTCTGCTAGGGACCCGGGGAAGGAACACTGAAGCTTTCTTT. Its protein product is CASSLLGTRGRNTEAFF.

The chain uses TRBV6-5 and TRBJ1-1, with TRBD1 as a possible D gene (6 bases). This CDR3 has 15 residues. Trimming cost V 0 bases and J 3 bases, with 11 bases left between them. Germline V gene data show CDR1 as MNHEY and CDR2 as SVGAGI. This chain's CDR3 is CASSYSPGADTEAFF. The CDR3 nucleotides are TGTGCCAGCAGTTACTCGCCAGGGGCGGACACTGAAGCTTTCTTT.

This clone was picked up a small number of times. The V and J genes are TRBV29-1 and TRBJ1-3; tentative D call: TRBD1 (5 bases). Germline CDR1 is SQVTM and CDR2 is ANQGSEA. Deletions cut 5 bases from V and 4 bases from J, with 15 bases between. The CDR3 runs 14 residues. As DNA, the CDR3 is TGCAGCGTTCAGGGCCCCTCAGGAGGAAACACCATATATTTT. It is translated as CSVQGPSGGNTIYF.

The genes are TRBV7-3 and TRBJ1-1; no clear D gene. CDR1 and CDR2 (germline): SGHTA, FQGTGA. This CDR3 is built from 14 residues. Trimming stripped 2 bases from V and 3 bases from J, with 10 bases between. For the CDR3, the DNA is TGTGCCAGCAGCTTAGCGGTGAGTCACACTGAAGCTTTCTTT. It is translated as CASSLAVSHTEAFF.

The rearrangement links TRBV5-1 to TRBJ2-7; maybe TRBD1 (5 bases). The CDR3 covers 15 residues. V lost 4 bases and J lost 4, with 18 bases in between. Germline CDR1 SGHRS, CDR2 YFSETQ. The CDR3 is CASSLTAGQVYEQYF. For the CDR3, the DNA is TGCGCCAGCAGCCTAACGGCAGGGCAGGTTTACGAGCAGTACTTC.

This clone was seen a handful of times. The chain joins TRBV5-1 to TRBJ2-5, with 10 bases identical to TRBD1. Unmatched junction bases numbered 9, after V lost 2 bases and J lost 5 bases. Germline V lookup: CDR1 SGHRS, CDR2 YFSETQ. The CDR3 extends over 16 amino acids. This CDR3 reads CASSFGGQGHKETQYF. The DNA for the CDR3 is TGCGCCAGCAGCTTTGGGGGACAGGGGCACAAGGAGACCCAGTACTTC.

The genes are TRBV19 and TRBJ2-5; D remains ambiguous. The CDR3 covers 13 residues. Trimming left V 1 base short and J 2 bases short, with 5 bases between. CDR1 LNHDA and CDR2 SQIVND come from the germline V gene (reference sequence). The CDR3 loop reads CASSIGLQETQYF. DNA of the CDR3: TGTGCCAGTAGTATAGGGCTTCAAGAGACCCAGTACTTC.

This chain connects TRBV18 to TRBJ1-1; 8 bases match TRBD1. The trim removed 3 bases at V and 7 bases at J, leaving 10 bases unmatched. Germline loops: CDR1 KGHSH, CDR2 LQKENI. This CDR3 is built from 15 residues. CDR3: CASSPPTGQEGEAFF. The CDR3, as DNA: TGTGCCAGCTCACCCCCGACGGGACAGGAAGGTGAAGCTTTCTTT.

V usage is TRBV18 and J usage is TRBJ2-3, with 10 bases matching TRBD2. The CDR3 has 16 residues. With 3 bases clipped from V and 4 bases from J, the junction kept 7 bases outside the gene matches. In germline, CDR1 is KGHSH, CDR2 LQKENI. The CDR3 DNA reads as TGTGCCAGCTCACCTCCGGGACTAGCGAAGTCAGATACGCAGTATTTT. This codes for CASSPPGLAKSDTQYF.

The chain links TRBV5-1 to TRBJ2-3; D uncertain. Trimming removed 0 bases at V and 0 bases at J, with 5 bases between. The CDR3 is 14 amino acids. Germline V lookup: CDR1 SGHRS, CDR2 YFSETQ. The CDR3, as DNA: TGCGCCAGCAGCTTGGATCCTAGCACAGATACGCAGTATTTT. It is translated as CASSLDPSTDTQYF.

The chain carries TRBV9 and TRBJ2-3; the D call may be TRBD1 or TRBD2 (5 bases each). The CDR3 runs 13 residues. The germline V gene encodes CDR1 SGDLS and CDR2 YYNGEE. Trimming pared 5 bases from V and 0 bases from J, leaving 7 bases between. This CDR3 is CASSEGSTDTQYF. As DNA, the CDR3 is TGTGCCAGCAGTGAGGGGAGCACAGATACGCAGTATTTT.

The chain combines TRBV12-5 with TRBJ2-1, with TRBD1 matching 8 bases. Germline V gene data show CDR1 as LGHNT and CDR2 as FRNRAP. The CDR3 is 15 amino acids. V lost 1 base to trimming and J lost 5 bases; unmatched junction nucleotides: 4. CDR3 DNA: TGTGCTAGTGGTTTGGGGGACAGGTTCGACAATGAGCAGTTCTTC. This sequence encodes CASGLGDRFDNEQFF.

As concerns this clone: At one end, the junction sequence differs from germline, possibly due to a read error. V gene TRBV6-6 combines with J gene TRBJ1-2; D is perhaps TRBD1 (5 bases). In germline, CDR1 is MNHNY, CDR2 SVGAGI (reference sequence). This CDR3 contains 15 residues. The CDR3 nucleotides are TGTGCCAGCAGTCACTCCAGGGAGGAAGGCTCAGTCTACACCTTC. This sequence encodes CASSHSREEGSVYTF.

This clone appeared a few times. Distinct nucleotide sequences in the sample also encode this CDR3. This chain links TRBV5-1 with TRBJ1-2; D uncertain. V was trimmed by 0 bases and J by 2 bases, leaving 20 bases between them. The CDR3 is 18 residues long. The germline CDR1 and CDR2 sequences are SGHRS and YFSETQ. Here the CDR3 reads CASSLGLDSSTTNYGYTF. The DNA of the CDR3 is TGCGCCAGCAGCTTGGGGTTGGATTCCTCGACCACAAACTATGGCTACACCTTC.

The chain uses TRBV5-1 and TRBJ1-1; unclear D gene. Germline V gene data show CDR1 as SGHRS and CDR2 as YFSETQ. The CDR3 is made up of 12 amino acids. The V and J ends lost 4 bases and 7 bases respectively, with 11 bases between them. CDR3 loop: CASSPAGDEAFF. The CDR3, as DNA: TGCGCCAGCAGCCCAGCGGGCGATGAAGCTTTCTTT.

V and J are TRBV4-3 and TRBJ2-7, with D possibly called TRBD1 or TRBD2 (5 bases each). The germline CDR1 and CDR2 sequences are LGHNA and YSLEER. Trimming removed 0 bases from V and 6 bases from J, with 12 bases in between. The CDR3 has 14 residues. The CDR3 is CASSQDTGRREQYF. CDR3 bases: TGCGCCAGCAGCCAAGATACGGGACGCCGCGAGCAGTACTTC.

This clone has only a few counts. The chain is built from TRBV4-3 and TRBJ2-3; D unclear. The V end was cut by 4 bases, the J end by 5 bases, with 4 bases between. The CDR3 loop spans 11 amino acids. Germline V lookup: CDR1 LGHNA, CDR2 YSLEER. The CDR3 region is CASSREDTQYF. As DNA, the CDR3 is TGCGCCAGCAGCCGAGAAGATACGCAGTATTTT.

CDR3 bases: TGTGCCAGCAGCTTGCGAGAGTTGGGCACCGGGGAGCTGTTTTTT. It encodes CASSLRELGTGELFF. The J gene is TRBJ2-2, the V gene TRBV7-9; D remains unclear. Trimming took off 3 bases at V and 4 bases at J, with 12 bases between the two ends. The CDR3 runs to 15 residues. CDR1 SEHNR and CDR2 FQNEAQ come from the germline V gene (reference sequence).

The V call is TRBV30, the J call TRBJ2-7; 7 nucleotides agree with TRBD2. CDR1 and CDR2 from the germline V gene are GTSNPN and SVGIG (reference sequence). The CDR3 runs 16 residues. V gave up 0 bases and J gave up 3 bases; unmatched junction bases: 11. CDR3 nucleotide sequence: TGTGCCTGGAGTGTGGGGCCCCGGGGGGTCAACTACGAGCAGTACTTC. It yields the protein CAWSVGPRGVNYEQYF.

This clone has just one count. In nucleotides, the CDR3 is TGTGCCAGCCTCACACGGTGGGGGGAGGGCTACGAGCAGTACTTC. This encodes CASLTRWGEGYEQYF. This sequence joins TRBV6-5 and TRBJ2-7, with TRBD2 identical over 7 bases. V shed 8 bases, J shed 3 bases, and the junction held 13 bases outside the gene matches. The CDR3 covers 15 residues. Germline values: CDR1 MNHEY, CDR2 SVGAGI.

In this sample, this clone turned up a few times. J is TRBJ2-1 and V is TRBV30; TRBD2 might be the D (6 bases). In germline, CDR1 is GTSNPN, CDR2 SVGIG (reference sequence). The CDR3 loop spans 13 amino acids. V was trimmed by 2 bases and J by 7 bases, leaving 12 bases between them. The CDR3: CAWSSVGGNEQFF. The CDR3, as DNA: TGTGCCTGGAGTTCGGTTGGAGGGAATGAGCAGTTCTTC.

The chain recombines TRBV5-1 with TRBJ1-1, with D possibly TRBD1 on 6 matching bases. V was pared by 3 bases and J by 2 bases, with 14 bases between. This CDR3 spans 15 amino acids. Germline CDR1 reads SGHRS; CDR2 reads YFSETQ. CDR3 coding DNA: TGCGCCAGCAGCTCTGACAGGAGGGGTAACACTGAAGCTTTCTTT. It is translated as CASSSDRRGNTEAFF. Combining the CDR3 with reference TRBV5-1 and TRBJ1-1 gives the whole variable domain KAGVTQTPRYLIKTRGQQVTLSCSPISGHRSVSWYQQTPGQGLQFLFEYFSETQRNKGNFPGRFSGRQFSNSRSEMNVSTLELGDSALYLCASSSDRRGNTEAFFGQGTRLTVV.

The chain carries TRBV19 and TRBJ2-3; the match to TRBD2 covers 7 bases. V lost 1 base and J lost 6; bases outside the gene matches: 10. Germline V lookup: CDR1 LNHDA, CDR2 SQIVND (reference sequence). This CDR3 region has 16 residues. The CDR3 region has the DNA TGTGCCAGTAGTATAGGGCACGCAGGGAGGGTGGATACGCAGTATTTT. Translated: CASSIGHAGRVDTQYF.

A word on this clone: Other DNA variants within this sample encode the same CDR3. This chain links TRBV5-4 with TRBJ2-7, with D unclear. Trimming took off 4 bases at V and 3 bases at J, with 17 bases between the two ends. The CDR3 loop spans 15 amino acids. Per germline, CDR1 SGHNT and CDR2 YYREEE (reference sequence). The DNA of the CDR3 is TGTGCCAGCAGCCAGAGACCCGCCTCAATCTACGAGCAGTACTTC. It codes for CASSQRPASIYEQYF.

This rearrangement joins TRBV7-2 to TRBJ1-4, with 7 bases lining up with TRBD1. V gave up 1 base and J gave up 6 bases; unmatched junction bases: 5. Per germline, CDR1 SGHTA and CDR2 FQGNSA. This CDR3 has 15 amino acids. CDR3 amino acids: CASSLVKGAYEKLFF. Written as DNA, the CDR3 is TGTGCCAGCAGCTTAGTGAAGGGGGCATATGAAAAACTGTTTTTT.

J is TRBJ1-1 and V is TRBV7-8; D unresolved. In germline, CDR1 is SGHVS, CDR2 FQNEAQ. There are 13 residues in the CDR3. V was clipped by 1 base and J by 12 bases, with 15 bases between them. The DNA of the CDR3 is TGTGCCAGCAGCTTAGACGCGGCCCTACAAACTTTCTTT. Encoded protein: CASSLDAALQTFF. Combining the CDR3 with reference TRBV7-8 and TRBJ1-1 gives the whole variable domain GAGVSQSPRYKVAKRGQDVALRCDPISGHVSLFWYQQALGQGPEFLTYFQNEAQLDKSGLPSDRFFAERPEGSVSTLKIQRTQQEDSAVYLCASSLDAALQTFFGQGTRLTVV.

The chain couples TRBV7-2 to TRBJ1-2; D is uncertain. Trimming left V 1 base short and J 2 bases short, with 5 bases between. In germline, CDR1 is SGHTA, CDR2 FQGNSA. The CDR3 spans 13 residues. CDR3 nucleotide sequence: TGTGCCAGCAGCTTAGAGAGGAACTATGGCTACACCTTC. This codes for CASSLERNYGYTF.

The rearrangement uses TRBV7-2 and TRBJ2-7; D gene uncertain. The CDR3 has 13 residues. Per the germline V gene, CDR1 is SGHTA and CDR2 is FQGNSA. V was shortened by 2 bases and J by 2 bases, with 7 bases between the two germline ends. In DNA, the CDR3 is TGTGCCAGCAGCTTACCACCAACCTACGAGCAGTACTTC. Protein sequence: CASSLPPTYEQYF.

The V gene is TRBV7-8, the J gene TRBJ1-5; D ambiguous. The CDR3 contains 14 residues. V gave up 8 bases and J gave up 4 bases, with 15 bases separating them. Germline V gene sequence: CDR1 SGHVS, CDR2 FQNEAQ. Here the CDR3 reads CASARSGKNQPQHF. The CDR3 DNA sequence: TGTGCCAGCGCGAGAAGCGGGAAAAATCAGCCCCAGCATTTT.